This T cell receptor beta chain comes out of a study of metastatic and nonmetastatic thyroid tumors. Study-level information: It was across blood and tumor or nodule tissue from malignant and benign thyroid patients that repertoires were compared.

TCRdb re-called clones from the PCR reads using MiXCR. The table includes over 25,000 clones, 4% detected once. CDR3 size: 13 residues. V shed 1 base and J shed 11 bases, with 14 bases lying between them. CDR1 is MNHNS, CDR2 SASEGT, per germline. Thyroid surgery was performed in patients who had received no treatment beforehand. This clone came up a few times. The TCR comes from a female donor with papillary thyroid cancer or a benign thyroid nodule (not recorded which). Some clones in this sample may be carry-over from other donors' samples. The sequencing sample was made of blood. This sequence joins TRBV6-1 and TRBJ1-1; D unresolved. CDR3 coding DNA: TGTGCCAGCAGTGAAGTTCCGGGCTTGAGGGCTTTCTTT. Encoded protein: CASSEVPGLRAFF.